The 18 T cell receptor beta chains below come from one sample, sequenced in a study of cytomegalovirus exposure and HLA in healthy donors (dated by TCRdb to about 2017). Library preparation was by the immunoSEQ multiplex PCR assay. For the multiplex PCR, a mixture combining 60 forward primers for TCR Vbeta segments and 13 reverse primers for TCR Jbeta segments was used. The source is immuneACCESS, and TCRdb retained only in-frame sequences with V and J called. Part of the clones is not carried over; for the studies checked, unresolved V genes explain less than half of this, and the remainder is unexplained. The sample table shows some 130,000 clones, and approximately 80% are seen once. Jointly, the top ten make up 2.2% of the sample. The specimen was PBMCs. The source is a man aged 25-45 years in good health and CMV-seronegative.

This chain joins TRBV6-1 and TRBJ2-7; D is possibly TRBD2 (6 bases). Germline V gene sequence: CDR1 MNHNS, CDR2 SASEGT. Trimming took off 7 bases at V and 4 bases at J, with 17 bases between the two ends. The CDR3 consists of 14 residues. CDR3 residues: CASKDGSGPYEQYF. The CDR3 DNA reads TGTGCCAGCAAGGATGGTAGCGGACCGTACGAGCAGTACTTC.

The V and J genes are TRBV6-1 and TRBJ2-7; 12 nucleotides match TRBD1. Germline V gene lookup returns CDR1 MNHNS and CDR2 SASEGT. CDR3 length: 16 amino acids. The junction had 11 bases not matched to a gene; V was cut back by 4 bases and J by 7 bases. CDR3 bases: TGTGCCAGCAGTGTAAGCCCGGGACAGGGGGCACGGGAGCAGTACTTC. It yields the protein CASSVSPGQGAREQYF.

The CDR3 reads CASSLAGATPGQYF. For the CDR3, the DNA is TGTGCCAGCAGCTTGGCTGGGGCCACTCCGGGTCAGTACTTC. This chain joins TRBV5-6 and TRBJ2-7; D is perhaps TRBD1 (5 bases). The germline CDR1 and CDR2 sequences are SGHDT and YYEEEE. Trimming pared 0 bases from V and 10 bases from J, leaving 17 bases between. This CDR3 has 14 residues.

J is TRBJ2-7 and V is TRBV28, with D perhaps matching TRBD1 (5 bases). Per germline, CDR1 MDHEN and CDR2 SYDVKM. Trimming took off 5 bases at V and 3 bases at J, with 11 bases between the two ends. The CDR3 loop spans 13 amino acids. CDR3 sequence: CASSLGHNYEQYF. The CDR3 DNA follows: TGTGCCAGCAGTCTCGGACATAACTACGAGCAGTACTTC.

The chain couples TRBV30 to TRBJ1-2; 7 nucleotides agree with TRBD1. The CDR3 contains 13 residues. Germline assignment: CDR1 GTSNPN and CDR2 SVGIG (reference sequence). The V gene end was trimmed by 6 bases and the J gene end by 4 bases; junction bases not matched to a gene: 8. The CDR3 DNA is TGTGCCTGTAGGGACAGTGCCTTCTATGGCTACACCTTC. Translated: CACRDSAFYGYTF.

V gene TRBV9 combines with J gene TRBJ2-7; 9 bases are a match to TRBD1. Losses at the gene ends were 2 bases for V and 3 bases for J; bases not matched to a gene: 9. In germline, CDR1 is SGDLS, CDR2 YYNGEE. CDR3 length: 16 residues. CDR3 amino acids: CASSVTGGPYIYEQYF. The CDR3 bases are TGTGCCAGCAGCGTCACAGGGGGCCCCTATATCTACGAGCAGTACTTC. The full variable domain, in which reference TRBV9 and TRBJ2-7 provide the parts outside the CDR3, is DSGVTQTPKHLITATGQRVTLRCSPRSGDLSVYWYQQSLDQGLQFLIQYYNGEERAKGNILERFSAQQFPDLHSELNLSSLELGDSALYFCASSVTGGPYIYEQYFGPGTRLTVT.

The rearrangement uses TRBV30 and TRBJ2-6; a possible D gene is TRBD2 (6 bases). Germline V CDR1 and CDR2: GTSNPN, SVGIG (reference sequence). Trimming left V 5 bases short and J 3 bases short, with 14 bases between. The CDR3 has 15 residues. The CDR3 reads CAWSAEGYGANVLTF. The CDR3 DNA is TGTGCCTGGTCTGCGGAGGGCTATGGGGCCAACGTCCTGACTTTC.

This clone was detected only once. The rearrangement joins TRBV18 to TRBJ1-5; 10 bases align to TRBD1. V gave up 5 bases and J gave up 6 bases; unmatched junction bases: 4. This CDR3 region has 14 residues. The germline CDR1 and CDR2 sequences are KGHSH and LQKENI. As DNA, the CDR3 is TGTGCCAGCTCAGTGACAGGGGGCTTTCAGCCCCAGCATTTT. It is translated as CASSVTGGFQPQHF.

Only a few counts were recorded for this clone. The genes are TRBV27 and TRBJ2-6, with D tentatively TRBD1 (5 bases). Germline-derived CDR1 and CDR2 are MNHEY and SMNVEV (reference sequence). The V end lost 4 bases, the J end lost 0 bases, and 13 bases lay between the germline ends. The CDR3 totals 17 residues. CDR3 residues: CASSSRQSPSGANVLTF. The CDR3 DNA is TGTGCCAGCAGTTCTCGACAGTCTCCCTCTGGGGCCAACGTCCTGACTTTC. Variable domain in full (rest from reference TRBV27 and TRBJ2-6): EAQVTQNPRYLITVTGKKLTVTCSQNMNHEYMSWYRQDPGLGLRQIYYSMNVEVTDKGDVPEGYKVSRKEKRNFPLILESPSPNQTSLYFCASSSRQSPSGANVLTFGAGSRLTVL.

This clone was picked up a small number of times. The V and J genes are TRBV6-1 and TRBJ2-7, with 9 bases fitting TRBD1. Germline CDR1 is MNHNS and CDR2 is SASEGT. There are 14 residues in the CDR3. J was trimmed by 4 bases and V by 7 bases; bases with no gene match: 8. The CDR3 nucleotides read TGTGCCAGCAACCCGACAGGGGGGCTGTACGAGCAGTACTTC. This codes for CASNPTGGLYEQYF.

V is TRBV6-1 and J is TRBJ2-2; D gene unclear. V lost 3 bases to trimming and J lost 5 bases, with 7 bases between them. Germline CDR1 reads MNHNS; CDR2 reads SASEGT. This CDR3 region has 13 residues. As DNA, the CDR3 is TGTGCCAGCAGTGAGGTACAAACCGGGGAGCTGTTTTTT. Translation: CASSEVQTGELFF.

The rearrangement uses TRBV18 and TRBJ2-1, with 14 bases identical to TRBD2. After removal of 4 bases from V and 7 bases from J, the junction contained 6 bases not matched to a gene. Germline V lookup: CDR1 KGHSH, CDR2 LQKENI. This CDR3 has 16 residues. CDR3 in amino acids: CASSLPGTSGRNEQFF. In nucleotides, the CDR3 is TGTGCCAGCTCACTACCCGGGACTAGCGGGAGAAATGAGCAGTTCTTC. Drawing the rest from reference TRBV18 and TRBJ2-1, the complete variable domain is NAGVMQNPRHLVRRRGQEARLRCSPMKGHSHVYWYRQLPEEGLKFMVYLQKENIIDESGMPKERFSAEFPKEGPSILRIQQVVRGDSAAYFCASSLPGTSGRNEQFFGPGTRLTVL.

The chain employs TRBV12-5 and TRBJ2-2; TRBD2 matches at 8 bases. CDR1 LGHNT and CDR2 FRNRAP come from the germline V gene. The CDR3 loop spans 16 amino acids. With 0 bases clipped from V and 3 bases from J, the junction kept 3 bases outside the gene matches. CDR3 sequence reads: CASGLVAGGHTGELFF. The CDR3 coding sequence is TGTGCTAGTGGTTTGGTTGCGGGAGGTCACACCGGGGAGCTGTTTTTT.

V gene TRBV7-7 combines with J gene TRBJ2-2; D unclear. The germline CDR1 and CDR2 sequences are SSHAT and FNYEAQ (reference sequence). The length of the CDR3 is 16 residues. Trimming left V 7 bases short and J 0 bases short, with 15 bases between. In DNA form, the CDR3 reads TGTGCCAGCACCCCCCTGTCGGTGACGAACACCGGGGAGCTGTTTTTT. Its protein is CASTPLSVTNTGELFF.

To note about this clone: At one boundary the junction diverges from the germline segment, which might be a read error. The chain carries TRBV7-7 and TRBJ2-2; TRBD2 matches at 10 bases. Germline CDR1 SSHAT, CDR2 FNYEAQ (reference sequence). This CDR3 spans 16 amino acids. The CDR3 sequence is CASSPRIAGGTGELFF. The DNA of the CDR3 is TGTGCTAGCAGCCCCCGTATAGCGGGAGGTACCGGGGAGCTGTTTTTT.

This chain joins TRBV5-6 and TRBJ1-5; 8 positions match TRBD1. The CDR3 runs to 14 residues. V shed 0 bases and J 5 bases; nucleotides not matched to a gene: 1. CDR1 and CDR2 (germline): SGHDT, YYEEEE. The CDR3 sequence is CASSLGQGHQPQHF. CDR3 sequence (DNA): TGTGCCAGCAGCTTGGGACAGGGGCATCAGCCCCAGCATTTT.

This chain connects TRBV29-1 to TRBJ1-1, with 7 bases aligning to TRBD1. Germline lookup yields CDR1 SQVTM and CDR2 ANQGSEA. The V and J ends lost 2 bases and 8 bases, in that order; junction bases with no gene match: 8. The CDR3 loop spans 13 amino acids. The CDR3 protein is CSVERQGISEAFF. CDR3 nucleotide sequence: TGCAGCGTTGAACGACAGGGAATTTCCGAAGCTTTCTTT.

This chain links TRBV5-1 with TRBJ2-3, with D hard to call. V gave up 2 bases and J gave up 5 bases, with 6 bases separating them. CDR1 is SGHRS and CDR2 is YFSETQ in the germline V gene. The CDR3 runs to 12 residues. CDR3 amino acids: CASSFSGDTQYF. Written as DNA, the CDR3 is TGCGCCAGCAGCTTTAGTGGAGATACGCAGTATTTT.